These T cell receptor beta chains were read from a single sample in a study of T cell responses to AZD1222 COVID-19 vaccine. Only in-frame clones appear in the TCRdb table, and some are missing; sequencing was by immunoSEQ multiplex PCR. The sample holds about 160,000 clones, 90% to 95% seen once. The starting material was peripheral blood, obtained on day 0 of AZD1222 vaccination. These receptors originate from an adult in good health. CDR3s include the opening cysteine and the closing phenylalanine or tryptophan. The order of the fields is J gene, V gene, clone size, D gene, CDR3 DNA, CDR3 protein. A D gene is named only where the DNA matches it firmly. Only some rows state a clone size, as once, few, many or a class for expanded clones.

>TRBJ1-3|TRBV13|-|-
TGTGCCAGCAGCGCGCGGACAGACTCTGGAAACACCATATATTTT
CASSARTDSGNTIYF
>TRBJ1-6|TRBV7-2|-|TRBD1
TGTGCCAGCAGCCTTGACAGGGGGTCGAATTCACCCCTCCACTTT
CASSLDRGSNSPLHF
>TRBJ2-3|TRBV15|-|TRBD2
TGTGCCACCAGCAGGGAGCGGGGGGGCGAGGTAGCGGATACGCAGTATTTT
CATSRERGGEVADTQYF
>TRBJ2-1|TRBV7-9|-|TRBD1
TGTGCCAGCAGTCCCAGGACAGGGAGCCCCGGTGAGCAGTTCTTC
CASSPRTGSPGEQFF
>TRBJ2-1|TRBV6-4|-|TRBD2
TGTGCCAGCAGTGACTGGGCTAGCGGGACTTACAATGAGCAGTTCTTC
CASSDWASGTYNEQFF
>TRBJ1-2|TRBV28|once|-
TGTGCCAGCAGTCTAACAGGGAGCGGCTACACCTTC
CASSLTGSGYTF
>TRBJ2-1|TRBV2|-|-
TGTGCCAGCAGTGAGGGCAATGAGCAGTTCTTC
CASSEGNEQFF
>TRBJ1-1|TRBV4-3|-|TRBD1
TGCGCCAGCAGCCAGCAACCGGGACAGGGGCGTACTGAAGCTTTCTTT
CASSQQPGQGRTEAFF
>TRBJ1-5|TRBV5-5|-|-
TGTGCCAGCAGCTTGGGACAGGACAATCAGCCCCAGCATTTT
CASSLGQDNQPQHF
>TRBJ1-1|TRBV29-1|-|-
TGCAGCGTAGGGGCCCTCGGGCGGACTGAAGCTTTCTTT
CSVGALGRTEAFF